Shown below are 15 T cell receptor beta chains from a single sample sequenced in a study of T cell responses to AZD1222 COVID-19 vaccine. Measured with immunoSEQ multiplex PCR; TCRdb has only the in-frame clones, and not every one. The table records under 95,000 clones, around 90% of them present only once. Sequencing was performed on peripheral blood, taken 28 days after the second AZD1222 dose. Receptors were obtained from an adult who received the AZD1222 COVID-19 vaccine.

The chain uses TRBV19 and TRBJ2-2; D is unclear. This CDR3 spans 13 amino acids. Germline V lookup: CDR1 LNHDA, CDR2 SQIVND (reference sequence). V was clipped by 10 bases and J by 8 bases, with 17 bases between them. This CDR3 is CATRRSELGELFF. In DNA form, the CDR3 reads TGTGCCACCCGACGGTCGGAGTTAGGGGAGCTGTTTTTT.

The chain uses TRBV28 and TRBJ1-5, with 7 positions matching TRBD1. Unmatched junction bases numbered 10, after V lost 6 bases and J lost 5 bases. CDR3 size: 15 residues. Germline CDR1 and CDR2: MDHEN and SYDVKM. As DNA, the CDR3 is TGTGCCAGCAGCCCTCCCGGGACAGCATATCAGCCCCAGCATTTT. This sequence encodes CASSPPGTAYQPQHF.

V is TRBV29-1 and J is TRBJ1-3; D is ambiguous. Trimming took 5 bases from V and 4 from J, leaving 12 bases between them. CDR1 is SQVTM, CDR2 ANQGSEA, per germline. CDR3 length: 13 residues. The CDR3 here is CSVREVGGNTIYF. The DNA of the CDR3 is TGCAGCGTTCGCGAGGTGGGGGGAAACACCATATATTTT.

With respect to this clone: At one end the junction does not follow the germline gene, possibly because of a read error. CDR3 region: CASSEALGNAEAFF. For the CDR3, the DNA is TGTGCCAGCAGTGAAGCGTTGGGGAACGCTGAAGCTTTCTTT. The V call is TRBV6-1, the J call TRBJ1-1, with no clear D. Looked up from germline, CDR1 is MNHNS and CDR2 is SASEGT. The CDR3 is made up of 14 amino acids.

This clone was found a few times. The chain carries TRBV2 and TRBJ2-7; TRBD1 matches 7 bases. The CDR3 length is 15 residues. V trimming: 6 bases; J trimming: 9 bases; junction bases outside the gene matches: 17. Germline CDR1 is SNHLY and CDR2 is FYNNEI. The DNA for the CDR3 is TGTGCCAGCAGCGGTGTCCGGACAGGTCTTTTTAGGCAGTACTTC. This codes for CASSGVRTGLFRQYF.

CDR3 in DNA: TGTGCAAGTCGCTTAGAGGGCGGGCGCAGAGATGGCTACACCTTC. This sequence encodes CASRLEGGRRDGYTF. This rearrangement joins TRBV12-2 to TRBJ1-2. TRBV12-2 is termed a pseudogene. The CDR3 length is 15 residues.

The V gene is TRBV15, the J gene TRBJ1-2, with unresolved D. The V end lost 0 bases, the J end lost 2 bases, and 16 bases lay between the germline ends. Germline V gene data show CDR1 as LNHNV and CDR2 as YYDKDF (reference sequence). CDR3 length: 17 amino acids. Written as DNA, the CDR3 is TGTGCCACCAGCAGAGATGATGAGGGCAGACCAAACTATGGCTACACCTTC. Translated: CATSRDDEGRPNYGYTF.

This sequence joins TRBV6-2 or TRBV6-3 and TRBJ1-1; D may be TRBD1 (5 bases). Trimming pared 5 bases from V and 5 bases from J, leaving 12 bases between. The CDR3 is made up of 13 amino acids. Germline CDR1 and CDR2: MNHEY and SVGEGT. The CDR3 sequence: CASSPGAWTEAFF. As DNA, the CDR3 is TGTGCCAGCAGTCCCGGGGCCTGGACTGAAGCTTTCTTT.

The chain recombines TRBV5-1 with TRBJ1-2; a weak D match, TRBD1 (6 bases). The CDR3 contains 13 residues. The germline gives CDR1 SGHRS, CDR2 YFSETQ. The V gene lost 3 bases and the J gene lost 7 bases, with 13 bases spanning the gap. Written as DNA, the CDR3 is TGCGCCAGCAGCTCAACAGGGTTGGGTGGCTACACCTTC. This translates into CASSSTGLGGYTF.

The chain carries TRBV2 and TRBJ1-2, with D perhaps matching TRBD1 (5 bases). The CDR3 covers 13 residues. V lost 6 bases and J lost 4, with 12 bases in between. Germline loops: CDR1 SNHLY, CDR2 FYNNEI. The CDR3: CASSPGARYGYTF. CDR3 in DNA: TGTGCCAGCAGCCCTGGGGCCCGCTATGGCTACACCTTC.

The chain carries TRBV2 and TRBJ2-7; no definite D call. V was shortened by 0 bases and J by 2 bases, with 8 bases between the two germline ends. There are 14 residues in the CDR3. CDR1 and CDR2 (germline): SNHLY, FYNNEI. CDR3 amino acids: CASSEAGTTYEQYF. CDR3 in DNA: TGTGCCAGCAGTGAAGCGGGAACAACCTACGAGCAGTACTTC.

V is TRBV4-1 and J is TRBJ2-7; the D gene could be TRBD1 or TRBD2 (6 bases each). Germline loops: CDR1 MGHRA, CDR2 YSYEKL. Between the trimmed V and J ends, which lost 4 bases and 5 bases, there was a span of 12 bases. The CDR3 totals 13 residues. The CDR3 region has the DNA TGCGCCAGCAGCCGAGGTAGGGGGGACGAGCAGTACTTC. Its protein is CASSRGRGDEQYF.

The rearrangement joins TRBV7-8 to TRBJ2-3; the D is unclear. The germline CDR1 and CDR2 sequences are SGHVS and FQNEAQ. V gave up 5 bases and J gave up 3 bases, with 15 bases separating them. This CDR3 is 15 amino acids long. CDR3 sequence: CASSPPAAGTDTQYF. The CDR3 nucleotides are TGTGCCAGCAGCCCCCCCGCGGCCGGTACAGATACGCAGTATTTT.

V and J are TRBV29-1 and TRBJ1-6; 8 nucleotides agree with TRBD1. Germline V gene sequence: CDR1 SQVTM, CDR2 ANQGSEA. The CDR3 totals 13 residues. V was pared by 7 bases and J by 7 bases, with 6 bases of the junction left unmatched. CDR3 in amino acids: CSAVTGDNSPLHF. The CDR3 DNA is TGCAGCGCCGTGACAGGGGACAATTCACCCCTCCACTTT.

The gene calls are TRBV6-4 and TRBJ1-2; no reliable D call. Trimming cost V 0 bases and J 6 bases, with 17 bases left between them. The CDR3 has 16 residues. Germline CDR1 reads MRHNA; CDR2 reads SNTAGT. Written as DNA, the CDR3 is TGTGCCAGCAGTGACTCGATCTATGTAGAGGGCCATGGCTACACCTTC. Protein: CASSDSIYVEGHGYTF.